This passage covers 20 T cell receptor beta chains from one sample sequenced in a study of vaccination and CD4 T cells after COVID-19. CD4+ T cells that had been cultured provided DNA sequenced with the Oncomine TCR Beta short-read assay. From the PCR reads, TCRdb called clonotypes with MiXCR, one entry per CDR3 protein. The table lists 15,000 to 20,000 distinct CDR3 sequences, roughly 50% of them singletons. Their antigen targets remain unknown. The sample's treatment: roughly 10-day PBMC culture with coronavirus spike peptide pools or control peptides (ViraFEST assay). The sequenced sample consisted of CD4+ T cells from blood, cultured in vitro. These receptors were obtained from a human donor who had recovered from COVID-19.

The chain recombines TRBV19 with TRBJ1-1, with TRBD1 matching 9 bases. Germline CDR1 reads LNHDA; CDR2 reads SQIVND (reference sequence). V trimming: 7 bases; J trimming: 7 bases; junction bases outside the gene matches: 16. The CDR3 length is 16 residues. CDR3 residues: CASNAIDRGIGSEAFF. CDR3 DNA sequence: TGTGCCAGTAACGCGATCGACAGGGGGATCGGAAGTGAAGCTTTCTTT.

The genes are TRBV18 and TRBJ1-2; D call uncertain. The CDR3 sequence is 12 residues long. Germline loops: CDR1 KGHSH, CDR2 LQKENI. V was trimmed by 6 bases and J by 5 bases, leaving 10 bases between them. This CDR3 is CASSPSDYGYTF. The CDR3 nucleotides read TGTGCCAGCTCGCCCAGTGATTATGGCTACACCTTC.

CDR3 amino acids: CSARPSLTDTQYF. The CDR3 DNA follows: TGCAGTGCTAGACCATCACTCACAGATACGCAGTATTTT. The rearrangement joins TRBV20-1 to TRBJ2-3; no clear D gene. Germline assignment: CDR1 DFQATT and CDR2 SNEGSKA (reference sequence). Trimming took 2 bases from V and 2 from J, leaving 8 bases between them. CDR3 size: 13 residues.

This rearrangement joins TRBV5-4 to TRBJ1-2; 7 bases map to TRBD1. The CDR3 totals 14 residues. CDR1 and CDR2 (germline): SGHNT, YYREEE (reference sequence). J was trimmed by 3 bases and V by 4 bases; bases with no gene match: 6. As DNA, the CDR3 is TGTGCCAGCAGCCGACGGACAGGCGACTATGGCTACACCTTC. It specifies CASSRRTGDYGYTF.

The CDR3 sequence is CASSPYQTYEQYF. CDR3 sequence (DNA): TGTGCCAGCTCACCGTACCAGACCTACGAGCAGTACTTC. The gene calls are TRBV18 and TRBJ2-7; D is unresolved. V was pared by 3 bases and J by 2 bases, with 8 bases between. Per germline, CDR1 KGHSH and CDR2 LQKENI. The CDR3 is 13 residues long. Variable domain in full (rest from reference TRBV18 and TRBJ2-7): NAGVMQNPRHLVRRRGQEARLRCSPMKGHSHVYWYRQLPEEGLKFMVYLQKENIIDESGMPKERFSAEFPKEGPSILRIQQVVRGDSAAYFCASSPYQTYEQYFGPGTRLTVT.

The CDR3 sequence: CASSPSWTAPGYTF. CDR3 nucleotides: TGTGCCAGCAGCCCCAGTTGGACGGCCCCTGGCTACACCTTC. This chain links TRBV9 with TRBJ1-2; the D is unclear. The CDR3 extends over 14 amino acids. V was cut by 4 bases and J by 7 bases, with 17 bases left in between. Germline V gene data show CDR1 as SGDLS and CDR2 as YYNGEE.

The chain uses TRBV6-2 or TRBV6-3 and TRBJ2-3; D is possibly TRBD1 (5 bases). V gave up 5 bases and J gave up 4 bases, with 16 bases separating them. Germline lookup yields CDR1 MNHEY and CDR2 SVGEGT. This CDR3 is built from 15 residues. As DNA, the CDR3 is TGTGCCAGCAGTGAGAACAGGAGAATGGCAGATACGCAGTATTTT. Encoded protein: CASSENRRMADTQYF.

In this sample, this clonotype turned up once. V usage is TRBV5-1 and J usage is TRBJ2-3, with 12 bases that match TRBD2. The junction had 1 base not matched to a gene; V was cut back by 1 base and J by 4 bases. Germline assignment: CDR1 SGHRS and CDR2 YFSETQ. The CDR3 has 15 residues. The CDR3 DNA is TGCGCCAGCAGCTTGCTAGCGGGGGGGGCAGATACGCAGTATTTT. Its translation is CASSLLAGGADTQYF.

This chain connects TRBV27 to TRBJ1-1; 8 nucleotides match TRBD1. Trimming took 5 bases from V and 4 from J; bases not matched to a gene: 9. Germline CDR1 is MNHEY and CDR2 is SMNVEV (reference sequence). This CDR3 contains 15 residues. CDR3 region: CASSPRGHVITEAFF. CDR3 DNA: TGTGCCAGCAGTCCCAGGGGGCATGTTATCACTGAAGCTTTCTTT.

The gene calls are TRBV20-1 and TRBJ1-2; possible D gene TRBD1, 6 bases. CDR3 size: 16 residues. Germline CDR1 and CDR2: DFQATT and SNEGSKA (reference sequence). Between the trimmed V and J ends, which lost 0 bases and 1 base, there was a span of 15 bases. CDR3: CSARELSGGLNYGYTF. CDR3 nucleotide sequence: TGCAGTGCTAGAGAATTGAGCGGGGGCCTTAACTATGGCTACACCTTC.

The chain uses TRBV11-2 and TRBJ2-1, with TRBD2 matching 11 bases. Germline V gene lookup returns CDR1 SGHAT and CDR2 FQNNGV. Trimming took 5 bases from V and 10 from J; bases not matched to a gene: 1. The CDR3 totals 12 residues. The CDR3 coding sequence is TGTGCCAGCAGCCCTAGCGGGGGGGAGCAGTTCTTC. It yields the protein CASSPSGGEQFF.

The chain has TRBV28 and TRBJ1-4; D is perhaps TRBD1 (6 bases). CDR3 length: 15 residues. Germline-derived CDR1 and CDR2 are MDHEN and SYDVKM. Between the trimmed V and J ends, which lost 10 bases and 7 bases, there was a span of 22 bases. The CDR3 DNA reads TGTGCCACCCTTGCTCCAGGGGTGGAGCGTGAAAAACTGTTTTTT. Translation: CATLAPGVEREKLFF.

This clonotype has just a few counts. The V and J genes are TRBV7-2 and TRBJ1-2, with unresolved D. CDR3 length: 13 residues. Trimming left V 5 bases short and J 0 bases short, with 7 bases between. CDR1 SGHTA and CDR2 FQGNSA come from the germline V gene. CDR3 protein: CASSPEANYGYTF. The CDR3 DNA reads TGTGCCAGCAGCCCCGAAGCTAACTATGGCTACACCTTC.

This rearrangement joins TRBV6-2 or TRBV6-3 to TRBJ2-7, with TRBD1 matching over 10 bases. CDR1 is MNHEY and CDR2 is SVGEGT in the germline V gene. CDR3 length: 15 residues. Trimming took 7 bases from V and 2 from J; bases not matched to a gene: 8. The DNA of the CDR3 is TGTGCCAGCACCAAAGCAGGGACAGGGGCCTACGAGCAGTACTTC. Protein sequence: CASTKAGTGAYEQYF.

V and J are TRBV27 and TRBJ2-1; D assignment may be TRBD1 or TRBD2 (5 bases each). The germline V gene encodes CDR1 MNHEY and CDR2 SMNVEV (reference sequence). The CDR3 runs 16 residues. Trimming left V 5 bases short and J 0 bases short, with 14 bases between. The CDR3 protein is CASSDRGASSYNEQFF. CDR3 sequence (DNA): TGTGCCAGCAGTGATCGGGGCGCAAGCTCCTACAATGAGCAGTTCTTC.

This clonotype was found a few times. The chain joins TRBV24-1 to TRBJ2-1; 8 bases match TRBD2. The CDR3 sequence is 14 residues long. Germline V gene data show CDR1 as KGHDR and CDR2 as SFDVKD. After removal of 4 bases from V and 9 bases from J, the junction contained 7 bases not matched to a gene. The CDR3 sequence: CATSESGGIREQFF. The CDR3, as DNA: TGTGCCACCAGTGAAAGCGGGGGTATACGTGAGCAGTTCTTC.

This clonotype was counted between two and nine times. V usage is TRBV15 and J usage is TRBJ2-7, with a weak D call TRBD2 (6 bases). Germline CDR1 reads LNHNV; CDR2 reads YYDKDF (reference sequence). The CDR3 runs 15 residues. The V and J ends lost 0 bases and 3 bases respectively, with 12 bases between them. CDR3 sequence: CATSRDGGALYEQYF. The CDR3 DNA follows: TGTGCCACCAGCAGAGATGGAGGGGCTCTCTACGAGCAGTACTTC. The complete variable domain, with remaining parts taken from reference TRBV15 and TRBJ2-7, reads DAMVIQNPRYQVTQFGKPVTLSCSQTLNHNVMYWYQQKSSQAPKLLFHYYDKDFNNEADTPDNFQSRRPNTSFCFLDIRSPGLGDTAMYLCATSRDGGALYEQYFGPGTRLTVT.

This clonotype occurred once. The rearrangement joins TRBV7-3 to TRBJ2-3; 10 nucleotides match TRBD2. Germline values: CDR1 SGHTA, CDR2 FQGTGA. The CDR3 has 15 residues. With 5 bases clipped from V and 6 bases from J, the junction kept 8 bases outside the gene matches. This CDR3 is CASSPRTSGADTQYF. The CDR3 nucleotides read TGTGCCAGCAGCCCCCGCACTAGCGGGGCCGATACGCAGTATTTT.

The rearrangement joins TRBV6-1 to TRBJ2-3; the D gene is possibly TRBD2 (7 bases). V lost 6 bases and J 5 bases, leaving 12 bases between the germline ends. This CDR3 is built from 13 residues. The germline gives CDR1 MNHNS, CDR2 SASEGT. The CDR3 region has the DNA TGTGCCAGCAGAGGGGGGGGTGGAGATACGCAGTATTTT. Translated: CASRGGGGDTQYF.

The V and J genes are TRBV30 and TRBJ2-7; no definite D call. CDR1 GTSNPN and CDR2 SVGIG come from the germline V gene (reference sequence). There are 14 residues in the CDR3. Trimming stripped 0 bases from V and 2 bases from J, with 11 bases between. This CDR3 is CAWSVPRRPYEQYF. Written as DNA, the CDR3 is TGTGCCTGGAGTGTACCACGTCGACCCTACGAGCAGTACTTC.